A single sample is the source of the 7 T cell receptor beta chains below, sequenced in a study of T cells in localized non-small cell lung cancer. Sequencing was performed with immunoSEQ multiplex PCR; in TCRdb, only in-frame clones are kept and a portion is missing. The sample yields some 49,000 clones, 81% seen once. The sequencing used peripheral blood mononuclear cells, collected before any cancer treatment. The receptors here all came from a man aged 40-75 years with stage III lung adenocarcinoma.

V gene TRBV7-2 combines with J gene TRBJ2-5; 7 bases align to TRBD2. The J segment lost 2 bases and the V segment lost 7 bases, leaving 10 bases of the junction unmatched. Germline V lookup: CDR1 SGHTA, CDR2 FQGNSA. The CDR3 loop spans 15 amino acids. The CDR3 DNA follows: TGTGCCAGCACCATCGGGGGGACTATACAAGAGACCCAGTACTTC. Translating gives CASTIGGTIQETQYF.

The V and J genes are TRBV6-1 and TRBJ2-5; no firm D call. Looked up from germline, CDR1 is MNHNS and CDR2 is SASEGT. This CDR3 is built from 16 residues. Trimming cost V 0 bases and J 1 base, with 12 bases left between them. The CDR3 DNA reads TGTGCCAGCAGTGAAGCGCTTGAAGGGTTCCAAGAGACCCAGTACTTC. Translated, it gives CASSEALEGFQETQYF.

This sequence joins TRBV28 and TRBJ1-6; D gene uncertain. Germline loops: CDR1 MDHEN, CDR2 SYDVKM. The CDR3 contains 13 residues. V was pared by 1 base and J by 7 bases, with 5 bases between. CDR3: CASSLFRNSPLHF. Here the CDR3 DNA reads TGTGCCAGCAGTTTATTTAGAAATTCACCCCTCCACTTT.

This clone was observed a handful of times. This chain connects TRBV2 to TRBJ2-2; 8 nucleotides agree with TRBD1. This CDR3 has 15 amino acids. V gave up 8 bases and J gave up 1 base; unmatched junction bases: 6. Looked up from germline, CDR1 is SNHLY and CDR2 is FYNNEI. The CDR3, as DNA: TGTGCCAGCCGAACCGGGACAGGGAACACCGGGGAGCTGTTTTTT. It encodes CASRTGTGNTGELFF. The full variable domain, in which reference TRBV2 and TRBJ2-2 provide the parts outside the CDR3, is EPEVTQTPSHQVTQMGQEVILRCVPISNHLYFYWYRQILGQKVEFLVSFYNNEISEKSEIFDDQFSVERPDGSNFTLKIRSTKLEDSAMYFCASRTGTGNTGELFFGEGSRLTVL.

The V and J genes are TRBV19 and TRBJ2-2, with TRBD2 as a possible D gene (8 bases). CDR3 size: 14 residues. CDR1 and CDR2 from the germline V gene are LNHDA and SQIVND (reference sequence). With 8 bases removed from V and 3 bases from J, the gap between germline ends came to 13 bases. The CDR3 here is CASSGRGHTGELFF. DNA of the CDR3: TGTGCCAGTTCCGGGAGGGGGCACACCGGGGAGCTGTTTTTT.

This rearrangement joins TRBV7-8 to TRBJ2-3; D is unresolved. The V gene's germline CDR1 is SGHVS and CDR2 FQNEAQ. The CDR3 runs 16 residues. V was trimmed by 4 bases and J by 3 bases, leaving 17 bases between them. CDR3 nucleotide sequence: TGTGCCAGCAGCTCCCGTGAACTACTCCCTACAGATACGCAGTATTTT. Encoded protein: CASSSRELLPTDTQYF.

This clone was seen more than once but under ten times. This chain links TRBV27 with TRBJ2-3, with D hard to call. Trimming shortened V by 4 bases and J by 7 bases, and 6 bases separated the two germline ends. Germline V lookup: CDR1 MNHEY, CDR2 SMNVEV (reference sequence). The CDR3 is 11 residues long. CDR3 loop: CASSSYYTQYF. CDR3 bases: TGTGCCAGCAGTTCCTATTATACGCAGTATTTT.